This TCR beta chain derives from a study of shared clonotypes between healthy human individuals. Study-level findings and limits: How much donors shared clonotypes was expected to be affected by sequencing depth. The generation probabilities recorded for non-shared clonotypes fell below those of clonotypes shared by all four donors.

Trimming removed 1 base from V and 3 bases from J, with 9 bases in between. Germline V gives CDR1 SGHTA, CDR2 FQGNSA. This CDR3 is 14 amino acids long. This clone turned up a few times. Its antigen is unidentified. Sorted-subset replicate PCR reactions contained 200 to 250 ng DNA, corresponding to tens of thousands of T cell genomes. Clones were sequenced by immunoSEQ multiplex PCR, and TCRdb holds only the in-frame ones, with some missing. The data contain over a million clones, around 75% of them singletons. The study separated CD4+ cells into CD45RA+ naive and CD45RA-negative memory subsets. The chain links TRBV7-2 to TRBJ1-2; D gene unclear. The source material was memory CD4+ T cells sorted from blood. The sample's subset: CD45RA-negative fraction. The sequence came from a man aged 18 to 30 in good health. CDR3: CASSLERQDYGYTF. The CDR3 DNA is TGTGCCAGCAGCTTAGAGCGGCAGGACTATGGCTACACCTTC.